One sample yielded the 16 T cell receptor beta chains listed below, sequenced in a study of T-cell reconstitution after alpha-beta-depleted transplantation in children. The library targeted TCRbeta and was prepared with unique molecular identifiers. MiXCR was run by TCRdb on the PCR reads, yielding one entry per CDR3 protein. In the table there are about 460,000 distinct CDR3 sequences, under 15% of which are singletons. The material was PBMCs from the stem cell graft donor, obtained from the stem cell graft. Receptors originate from a human donor who donated a stem cell graft to a child with combined immunodeficiency.

This clonotype was picked up a small number of times. The rearrangement uses TRBV20-1 and TRBJ2-3; 7 bases are shared with TRBD2. The ends lost 3 bases at V and 6 bases at J; junction bases unmatched: 12. Germline V gene sequence: CDR1 DFQATT, CDR2 SNEGSKA (reference sequence). CDR3 length equals 15 residues. The CDR3 DNA sequence: TGCAGTGCTAGGCGGCTAGCGGAAGTTGGGGATACGCAGTATTTT. Translated: CSARRLAEVGDTQYF.

This clonotype came up many times. This chain connects TRBV6-2 or TRBV6-3 to TRBJ2-1; D gene ambiguous. The CDR3 covers 13 residues. Germline V gene sequence: CDR1 MNHEY, CDR2 SVGEGT. V was clipped by 2 bases and J by 0 bases, with 2 bases between them. CDR3 sequence: CASSYSSYNEQFF. The DNA for the CDR3 is TGTGCCAGCAGTTACAGCTCCTACAATGAGCAGTTCTTC.

The genes are TRBV7-3 and TRBJ2-3; maybe TRBD2 (5 bases). The germline V gene encodes CDR1 SGHTA and CDR2 FQGTGA. V was clipped by 5 bases and J by 1 base, with 10 bases between them. CDR3 length: 14 amino acids. CDR3 region: CASSPNGGTDTQYF. DNA for the CDR3: TGTGCCAGCAGCCCCAACGGGGGCACAGATACGCAGTATTTT.

This clonotype turned up a few times. The chain has TRBV25-1 and TRBJ1-5; 7 bases agree with TRBD1. The V gene end was trimmed by 7 bases and the J gene end by 6 bases; junction bases not matched to a gene: 15. Per the germline V gene, CDR1 is MGHDK and CDR2 is SYGVNS. This CDR3 is 16 amino acids long. DNA of the CDR3: TGTGCCAGCAAGGACACGGGACAGCAGATTGCTCAGCCCCAGCATTTT. As protein: CASKDTGQQIAQPQHF.

This clonotype was counted between two and nine times. The CDR3 nucleotides read TGTGCCAGCAGAAGCCTAGACAGCGACAATCAGCCCCAGCATTTT. It translates to CASRSLDSDNQPQHF. The chain is built from TRBV6-5 and TRBJ1-5, with D tentatively TRBD1 (5 bases). This CDR3 has 15 residues. V was trimmed by 6 bases and J by 3 bases, leaving 15 bases between them. Germline CDR1 and CDR2: MNHEY and SVGAGI.

This clonotype was counted many times. The genes are TRBV5-6 and TRBJ1-2, with no clear D. The germline V gene has CDR1 SGHDT and CDR2 YYEEEE. Trimming removed 2 bases at V and 7 bases at J, with 18 bases between. CDR3 length: 15 residues. CDR3 sequence (DNA): TGTGCCAGCAGCTTCAGGTACCGGGTAGTTTCTGGCTACACCTTC. Protein: CASSFRYRVVSGYTF.

V is TRBV7-2 and J is TRBJ2-1; 9 bases are shared with TRBD2. J gave up 4 bases and V 6 bases, and 10 bases lay outside the gene matches. Germline V gene lookup returns CDR1 SGHTA and CDR2 FQGNSA. CDR3 length: 16 residues. The CDR3 spells CASRPLAGEAYNEQFF. Here the CDR3 DNA reads TGTGCCAGCAGACCCTTAGCGGGAGAAGCTTACAATGAGCAGTTCTTC. Based on the CDR3 plus reference TRBV7-2 and TRBJ2-1, the full variable domain is GAGVSQSPSNKVTEKGKDVELRCDPISGHTALYWYRQSLGQGLEFLIYFQGNSAPDKSGLPSDRFSAERTGGSVSTLTIQRTQQEDSAVYLCASRPLAGEAYNEQFFGPGTRLTVL.

The chain has TRBV6-1 and TRBJ1-2; 9 positions agree with TRBD1. The CDR3 has 13 residues. Germline CDR1 and CDR2: MNHNS and SASEGT. V was pared by 5 bases and J by 8 bases, with 6 bases of the junction left unmatched. The CDR3 DNA sequence: TGTGCCAGCAGTAAGGGACAGGGTCGCGGCTACACCTTC. Its translation is CASSKGQGRGYTF.

This clonotype has a single count. The junction departs from germline at one end; a sequencing error may be responsible. The V and J genes are TRBV12-3 or TRBV12-4 and TRBJ2-7, with TRBD1 matching 10 bases. There are 15 residues in the CDR3. The CDR3 spells CDSSEWDRGPIEQYF. The CDR3 DNA is TGTGACAGCAGTGAATGGGACAGGGGCCCCATCGAGCAGTACTTC.

This clonotype was observed many times. The chain links TRBV5-1 to TRBJ2-5; weak D call: TRBD1 (5 bases). The CDR3 is 16 amino acids. Germline loops: CDR1 SGHRS, CDR2 YFSETQ. Trimming cost V 1 base and J 5 bases, with 18 bases left between them. The chain's CDR3 is CASSLSSGFGEETQYF. In DNA, the CDR3 is TGCGCCAGCAGCTTGTCTTCAGGGTTCGGTGAGGAGACCCAGTACTTC.

The V and J genes are TRBV9 and TRBJ1-2, with D perhaps TRBD1 (6 bases). Trimming took 4 bases from V and 7 from J, leaving 20 bases between them. The V gene's germline CDR1 is SGDLS and CDR2 YYNGEE. This CDR3 spans 15 amino acids. The CDR3 bases are TGTGCCAGCAGCCAAGATGCGGGGGCGCGGATTGGCTACACCTTC. The encoded protein is CASSQDAGARIGYTF. Supplemented by reference TRBV9 and TRBJ1-2, the full variable domain reads DSGVTQTPKHLITATGQRVTLRCSPRSGDLSVYWYQQSLDQGLQFLIQYYNGEERAKGNILERFSAQQFPDLHSELNLSSLELGDSALYFCASSQDAGARIGYTFGSGTRLTVV.

The V call is TRBV4-2, the J call TRBJ2-2, with D hard to call. Trimming took off 4 bases at V and 10 bases at J, with 10 bases between the two ends. CDR3 length equals 12 residues. Germline V lookup: CDR1 LGHNA, CDR2 YNFKEQ. DNA of the CDR3: TGTGCCAGCAGCCTCAGGCGAGTGGAGCTGTTTTTT. Translating gives CASSLRRVELFF.

V gene TRBV3-1 combines with J gene TRBJ2-1; possibly TRBD2 for D (7 bases). In germline, CDR1 is LGHDT, CDR2 YNNKEL (reference sequence). The CDR3 has 13 amino acids. Trimming took off 10 bases at V and 8 bases at J, with 18 bases between the two ends. As DNA, the CDR3 is TGTGCCATCTGGCAAGGGGGGGGCCATGAGCAGTTCTTC. This encodes CAIWQGGGHEQFF.

This clonotype was counted only a few times. The chain recombines TRBV6-5 with TRBJ2-7; D ambiguous. This CDR3 is 12 amino acids long. Germline V gene lookup returns CDR1 MNHEY and CDR2 SVGAGI. V was clipped by 6 bases and J by 6 bases, with 12 bases between them. CDR3 sequence reads: CASSQSGVEQYF. The CDR3 nucleotides read TGTGCCAGCAGCCAAAGTGGGGTCGAGCAGTACTTC.

This clonotype was recorded a few times. J is TRBJ2-3 and V is TRBV30; D is ambiguous. Germline loops: CDR1 GTSNPN, CDR2 SVGIG (reference sequence). V was trimmed by 0 bases and J by 0 bases, leaving 13 bases between them. The length of the CDR3 is 16 residues. The CDR3 sequence is CAWSVLKGMSTDTQYF. As DNA, the CDR3 is TGTGCCTGGAGTGTACTGAAAGGAATGAGCACAGATACGCAGTATTTT.

The V and J genes are TRBV11-1 and TRBJ2-1; no definite D call. This CDR3 spans 17 amino acids. V lost 1 base, J lost 5 bases, and 18 bases lay in between. Looked up from germline, CDR1 is SGHAT and CDR2 is FQDESV (reference sequence). The DNA for the CDR3 is TGTGCCAGCAGCTTAGGGACCCACGGTGCCCGCAACAATGAGCAGTTCTTC. The encoded protein is CASSLGTHGARNNEQFF. The whole variable domain, remainder taken from reference TRBV11-1 and TRBJ2-1, is EAEVAQSPRYKITEKSQAVAFWCDPISGHATLYWYRQILGQGPELLVQFQDESVVDDSQLPKDRFSAERLKGVDSTLKIQPAELGDSAMYLCASSLGTHGARNNEQFFGPGTRLTVL.